The 19 T cell receptor beta chains listed next were all sequenced from one sample in a study of regulatory T cells in long-lasting Graves disease. Time point meaning: newly diagnosed GD, antithyroid drugs for less than 3 months. Making the TCR library involved RNA that had been extracted from PBMCs. With iRepertoire HTBI primers and Arm-PCR of CDR3 regions, TCR beta libraries were built. TCRdb re-called the multiplex PCR reads through MiXCR, storing one row per CDR3 protein. The sample carries approximately 400,000 distinct CDR3 sequences, around 14% recorded once. This sample was also put to use in a study of T cells in Graves' hyperthyroidism and ophthalmopathy.

The material sequenced was peripheral blood mononuclear cells (PBMCs), taken at new diagnosis, from a patient treated with antithyroid drugs. The origin of the receptors is a woman aged 25 to 39 with Graves disease.

This clonotype was found many times. V and J are TRBV20-1 and TRBJ2-1; TRBD2 matches at 7 bases. With 6 bases clipped from V and 4 bases from J, the junction kept 3 bases outside the gene matches. The CDR3 sequence is 12 residues long. Germline V gene lookup returns CDR1 DFQATT and CDR2 SNEGSKA (reference sequence). DNA of the CDR3: TGCAGTGCAGGACTAGGTTACAATGAGCAGTTCTTC. This encodes CSAGLGYNEQFF.

This clonotype was counted at least ten times. The V call is TRBV25-1, the J call TRBJ2-5, with D tentatively TRBD1 (7 bases). In germline, CDR1 is MGHDK, CDR2 SYGVNS. CDR3 length: 16 amino acids. The V gene lost 1 base and the J gene lost 4 bases, with 16 bases spanning the gap. The CDR3 spells CASSESPDRRGETQYF. CDR3 nucleotides: TGTGCCAGCAGTGAATCCCCGGACAGGAGGGGAGAGACCCAGTACTTC.

Ten or more counts support this clonotype. Written as DNA, the CDR3 is TGTGCCAGCAGGGACAGGGTTAACTATGGCTACACCTTC. Translation gives CASRDRVNYGYTF. The chain combines TRBV2 with TRBJ1-2, with 8 positions matching TRBD1. The CDR3 runs 13 residues. With 6 bases clipped from V and 1 base from J, the junction kept 1 base outside the gene matches. Germline CDR1 reads SNHLY; CDR2 reads FYNNEI.

The chain recombines TRBV7-9 with TRBJ2-7; 8 bases are shared with TRBD2. The germline V gene has CDR1 SEHNR and CDR2 FQNEAQ (reference sequence). J was trimmed by 2 bases and V by 5 bases; bases with no gene match: 5. This CDR3 has 14 residues. The CDR3 DNA reads as TGTGCCAGCAGCCAAAGCGGGAGCCCCTACGAGCAGTACTTC. Translation: CASSQSGSPYEQYF.

In this sample, this clonotype turned up many times. The V and J genes are TRBV3-1 and TRBJ2-5; TRBD2 matches 8 bases. V dropped 2 bases and J dropped 3; count of bases not matched to a gene: 8. Germline-derived CDR1 and CDR2 are LGHDT and YNNKEL (reference sequence). There are 16 residues in the CDR3. The CDR3 coding sequence is TGTGCCAGCAGCCAATCCTTATCAGCGGGAGAAGAGACCCAGTACTTC. It encodes CASSQSLSAGEETQYF.

In the case of this clonotype: The junction and the germline gene differ at one end; a read error may be behind it. CDR3 sequence reads: CATSDPSLAETYNEQFF. In DNA, the CDR3 is TGTGCCACCAGTGACCCCAGCTTGGCTGAAACCTACAATGAGCAGTTCTTC. The chain combines TRBV28 with TRBJ2-1; D call uncertain. CDR3 size: 17 residues. Per the germline V gene, CDR1 is MDHEN and CDR2 is SYDVKM.

The CDR3, as DNA: TGTGCCAGCAGTTACACCAGGGGGAGAGGCGAGCAGTACTTC. It is translated as CASSYTRGRGEQYF. The chain carries TRBV6-2 or TRBV6-3 and TRBJ2-7; TRBD1 agrees at 7 bases. This CDR3 has 14 residues. J gave up 6 bases and V 2 bases, and 7 bases lay outside the gene matches. Germline loops: CDR1 MNHEY, CDR2 SVGEGT.

This clonotype was seen at least ten times. The genes are TRBV11-2 and TRBJ2-1, with 7 bases identical to TRBD2. With 2 bases clipped from V and 2 bases from J, the junction kept 15 bases outside the gene matches. CDR3 length: 19 amino acids. Germline CDR1 and CDR2: SGHAT and FQNNGV. CDR3 in DNA: TGTGCCAGCAGCTTATCTCTCGACCCCCGGACTAGTGCCTACAATGAGCAGTTCTTC. As protein: CASSLSLDPRTSAYNEQFF. The entire variable domain, with the rest obtained from reference TRBV11-2 and TRBJ2-1, is as follows: EAGVAQSPRYKIIEKRQSVAFWCNPISGHATLYWYQQILGQGPKLLIQFQNNGVVDDSQLPKDRFSAERLKGVDSTLKIQPAKLEDSAVYLCASSLSLDPRTSAYNEQFFGPGTRLTVL.

Only a few counts were recorded for this clonotype. V gene TRBV18 combines with J gene TRBJ2-1; 8 nucleotides align to TRBD1. Germline V gives CDR1 KGHSH, CDR2 LQKENI. The CDR3 runs to 18 residues. With V trimmed by 0 bases and J by 4 bases, 11 bases remained unmatched. Here the CDR3 reads CASSPPLSGTGLYNEQFF. CDR3 DNA: TGTGCCAGCTCACCACCTTTGTCTGGGACAGGTCTTTACAATGAGCAGTTCTTC.

This clonotype occurred a few times. A clone one base away is much larger, so this may be a read error. The rearrangement links TRBV20-1 to TRBJ2-7, with 11 bases identical to TRBD2. Losses at the gene ends were 5 bases for V and 6 bases for J; bases not matched to a gene: 15. The CDR3 sequence is 16 residues long. Germline CDR1 and CDR2: DFQATT and SNEGSKA (reference sequence). CDR3 coding DNA: TGCAGTGCTCAAGGGGCTAGCGGGAGGACCAACGGCGAGCAGTACTTC. Its protein is CSAQGASGRTNGEQYF.

This clonotype was observed at least ten times. The chain combines TRBV20-1 with TRBJ1-2; tentatively, D is TRBD1 (5 bases). From germline, CDR1 is DFQATT and CDR2 SNEGSKA (reference sequence). This CDR3 has 15 residues. V lost 0 bases, J lost 5 bases, and 16 bases lay in between. The CDR3 bases are TGCAGTGCTAGAGAGGGTTCGGGGGGTGTGTATGGCTACACCTTC. Its protein product is CSAREGSGGVYGYTF.

Many counts were recorded for this clonotype. J is TRBJ2-7 and V is TRBV20-1; 16 nucleotides agree with TRBD2. Unmatched junction bases numbered 10, after V lost 5 bases and J lost 6 bases. CDR3 length: 16 residues. Germline V gene lookup returns CDR1 DFQATT and CDR2 SNEGSKA (reference sequence). This chain's CDR3 is CSAHGTSGRAGGEQYF. In DNA form, the CDR3 reads TGCAGTGCTCACGGGACTAGCGGGAGGGCCGGGGGCGAGCAGTACTTC.

Many counts were recorded for this clonotype. This chain connects TRBV3-1 to TRBJ2-7; D is possibly TRBD1 (5 bases). Germline V gene sequence: CDR1 LGHDT, CDR2 YNNKEL (reference sequence). V was shortened by 8 bases and J by 3 bases, with 11 bases between the two germline ends. The CDR3 sequence is 12 residues long. CDR3 bases: TGTGCCAGCGCGCTAACAGGCTACGAGCAGTACTTC. Translation: CASALTGYEQYF.

This clonotype occurred many times. The rearrangement uses TRBV3-1 and TRBJ2-4, with TRBD2 matching over 12 bases. The CDR3 length is 17 residues. CDR1 is LGHDT, CDR2 YNNKEL, per germline (reference sequence). The V and J ends lost 1 base and 7 bases, in that order; junction bases with no gene match: 8. The CDR3, as DNA: TGTGCCAGCAGCCAAGCCCCGACTAGCGGGAGTCGGAACATTCAGTACTTC. Its protein product is CASSQAPTSGSRNIQYF.

A few counts support this clonotype. The J gene is TRBJ2-2, the V gene TRBV27; weak D call: TRBD2 (6 bases). Germline V gene sequence: CDR1 MNHEY, CDR2 SMNVEV (reference sequence). The length of the CDR3 is 13 residues. The V end lost 7 bases, the J end lost 8 bases, and 14 bases lay between the germline ends. In nucleotides, the CDR3 is TGTGCCAGCACCCTGGTGGAGGGAGGGGAGCTGTTTTTT. Translation gives CASTLVEGGELFF.

This clonotype has a count of ten or more. The chain employs TRBV6-1 and TRBJ2-2, with D maybe TRBD1 (6 bases). Between the trimmed V and J ends, which lost 3 bases and 3 bases, there was a span of 8 bases. CDR3 length equals 14 residues. The germline V gene encodes CDR1 MNHNS and CDR2 SASEGT. In DNA, the CDR3 is TGTGCCAGCAGTGACCAGGGGTACACCGGGGAGCTGTTTTTT. Its protein is CASSDQGYTGELFF.

Concerning this clonotype itself: This clone may be a read error of a much larger clone one base away. Lacking the conserved final phenylalanine or tryptophan, this CDR3 likely reflects a read error. V is TRBV20-1 and J is TRBJ1-1, with D uncertain. Germline loops: CDR1 DFQATT, CDR2 SNEGSKA (reference sequence). The CDR3 totals 13 residues. With 3 bases removed from V and 1 base from J, the gap between germline ends came to 9 bases. CDR3 loop: CSASKAANTEAFL. In nucleotides, the CDR3 is TGCAGTGCTAGTAAGGCCGCGAACACTGAAGCTTTCCTT.

This clonotype was observed a handful of times. CDR3 bases: TGCGCCAGCAGCCTCGACAGGGCCGTTTACTATGGCTACACCTTC. The encoded protein is CASSLDRAVYYGYTF. This chain joins TRBV5-1 and TRBJ1-2; TRBD1 aligns across 7 bases. Germline V gene sequence: CDR1 SGHRS, CDR2 YFSETQ. The CDR3 runs 15 residues. V was clipped by 4 bases and J by 3 bases; unmatched bases: 9.

This clonotype has ten or more counts. The rearrangement uses TRBV20-1 and TRBJ2-1, with D perhaps TRBD2 (6 bases). CDR3 length equals 12 residues. CDR1 and CDR2 from the germline V gene are DFQATT and SNEGSKA (reference sequence). V lost 3 bases, J lost 9 bases, and 12 bases lay in between. The CDR3 DNA reads as TGCAGTGCTAGCGGGAGAGTTCCTGAGCAGTTCTTC. It yields the protein CSASGRVPEQFF.